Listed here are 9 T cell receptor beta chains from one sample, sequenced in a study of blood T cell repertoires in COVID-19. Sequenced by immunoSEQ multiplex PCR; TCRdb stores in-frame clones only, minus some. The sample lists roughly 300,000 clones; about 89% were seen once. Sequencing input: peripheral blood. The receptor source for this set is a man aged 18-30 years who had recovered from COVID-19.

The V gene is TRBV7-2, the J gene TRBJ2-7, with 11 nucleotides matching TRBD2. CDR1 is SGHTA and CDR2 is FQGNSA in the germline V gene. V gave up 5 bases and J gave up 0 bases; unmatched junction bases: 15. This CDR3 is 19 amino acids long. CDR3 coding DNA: TGTGCCAGCAGCCTCCCTCGAGGGACTAGCGGTTTGAGCTCCTACGAGCAGTACTTC. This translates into CASSLPRGTSGLSSYEQYF.

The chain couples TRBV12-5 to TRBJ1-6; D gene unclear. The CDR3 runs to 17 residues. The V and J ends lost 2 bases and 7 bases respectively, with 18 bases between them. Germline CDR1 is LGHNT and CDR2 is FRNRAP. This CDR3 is CASGLYPGTPSNSPLHF. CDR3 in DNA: TGTGCTAGTGGTTTGTACCCGGGAACTCCCTCGAATTCACCCCTCCACTTT.

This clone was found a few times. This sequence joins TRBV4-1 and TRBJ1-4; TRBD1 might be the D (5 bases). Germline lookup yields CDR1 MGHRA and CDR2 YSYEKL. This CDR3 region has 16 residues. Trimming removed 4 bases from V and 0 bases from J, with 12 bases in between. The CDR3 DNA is TGCGCCAGCAGCCTGGAGGGGAGGGCAACTAATGAAAAACTGTTTTTT. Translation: CASSLEGRATNEKLFF.

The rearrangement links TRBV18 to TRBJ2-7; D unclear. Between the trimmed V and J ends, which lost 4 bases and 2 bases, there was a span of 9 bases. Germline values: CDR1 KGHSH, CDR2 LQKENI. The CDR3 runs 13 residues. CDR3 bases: TGTGCCAGCTCACGGGCGCAAGCCTACGAGCAGTACTTC. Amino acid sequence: CASSRAQAYEQYF.

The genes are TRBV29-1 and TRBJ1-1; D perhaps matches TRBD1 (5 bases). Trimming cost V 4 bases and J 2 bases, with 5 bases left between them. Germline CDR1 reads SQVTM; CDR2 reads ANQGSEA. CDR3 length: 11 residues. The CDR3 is CSVGTNTEAFF. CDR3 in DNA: TGCAGCGTTGGGACAAACACTGAAGCTTTCTTT.

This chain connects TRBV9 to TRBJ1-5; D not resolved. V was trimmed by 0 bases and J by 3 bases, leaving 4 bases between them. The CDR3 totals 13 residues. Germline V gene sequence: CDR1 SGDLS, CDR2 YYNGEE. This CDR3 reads CASSVDINQPQHF. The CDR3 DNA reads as TGTGCCAGCAGCGTAGACATCAATCAGCCCCAGCATTTT.

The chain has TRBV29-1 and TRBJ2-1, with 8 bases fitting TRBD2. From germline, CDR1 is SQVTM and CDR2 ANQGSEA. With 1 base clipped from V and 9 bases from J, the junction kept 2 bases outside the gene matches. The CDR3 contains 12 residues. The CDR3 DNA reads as TGCAGCGTTGAAGGAGCGGGGGCTGAGCAGTTCTTC. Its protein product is CSVEGAGAEQFF.

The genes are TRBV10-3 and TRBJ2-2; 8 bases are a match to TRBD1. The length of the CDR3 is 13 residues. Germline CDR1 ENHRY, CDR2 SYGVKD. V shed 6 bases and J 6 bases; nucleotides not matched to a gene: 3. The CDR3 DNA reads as TGTGCCATCAGGGACAGGGAGTCCGGGGAGCTGTTTTTT. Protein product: CAIRDRESGELFF.

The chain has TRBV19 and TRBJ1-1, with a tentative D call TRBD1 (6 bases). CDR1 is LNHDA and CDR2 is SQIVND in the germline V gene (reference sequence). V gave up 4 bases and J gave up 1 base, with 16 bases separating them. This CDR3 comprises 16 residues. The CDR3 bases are TGTGCCAGTAGTAAAATCCAGGGGAGGGGGAACACTGAAGCTTTCTTT. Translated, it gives CASSKIQGRGNTEAFF.